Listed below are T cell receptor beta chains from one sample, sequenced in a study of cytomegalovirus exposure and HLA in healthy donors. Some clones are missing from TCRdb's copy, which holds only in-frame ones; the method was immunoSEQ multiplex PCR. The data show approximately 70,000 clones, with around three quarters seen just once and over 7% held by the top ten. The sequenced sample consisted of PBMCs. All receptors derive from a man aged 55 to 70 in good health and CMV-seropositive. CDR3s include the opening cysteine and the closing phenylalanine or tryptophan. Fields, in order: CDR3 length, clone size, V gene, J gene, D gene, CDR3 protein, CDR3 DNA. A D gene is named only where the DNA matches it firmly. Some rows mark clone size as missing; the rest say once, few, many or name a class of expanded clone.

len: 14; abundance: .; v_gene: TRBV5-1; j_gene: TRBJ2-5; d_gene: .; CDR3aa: CASSLETSQETQYF; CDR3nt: TGCGCCAGCAGCTTGGAAACTAGTCAAGAGACCCAGTACTTC
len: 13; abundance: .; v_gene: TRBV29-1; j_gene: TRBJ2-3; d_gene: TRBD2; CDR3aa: CSVAGGLTDTQYF; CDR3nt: TGCAGCGTCGCGGGAGGCCTCACAGATACGCAGTATTTT
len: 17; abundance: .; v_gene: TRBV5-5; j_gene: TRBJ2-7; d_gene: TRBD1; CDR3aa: CASSHTPGTGPYYEQYF; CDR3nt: TGTGCCAGCAGCCACACTCCCGGGACAGGGCCATACTACGAGCAGTACTTC
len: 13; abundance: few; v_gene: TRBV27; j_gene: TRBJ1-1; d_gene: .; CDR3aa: CASSVTGNTEAFF; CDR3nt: TGTGCCAGCAGCGTGACTGGGAACACTGAAGCTTTCTTT
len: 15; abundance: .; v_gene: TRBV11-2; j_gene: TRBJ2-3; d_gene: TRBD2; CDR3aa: CASSLLAGATDTQYF; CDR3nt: TGTGCCAGCAGCCTACTAGCGGGAGCCACAGATACGCAGTATTTT
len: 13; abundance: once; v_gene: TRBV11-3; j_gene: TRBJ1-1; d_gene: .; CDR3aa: CASSLAAGLDTFF; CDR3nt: TGTGCCAGCAGCTTAGCCGCAGGCCTCGATACTTTCTTT
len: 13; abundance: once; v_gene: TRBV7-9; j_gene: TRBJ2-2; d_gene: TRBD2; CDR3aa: CASASGNTGELFF; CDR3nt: TGTGCCAGCGCTAGCGGGAATACCGGGGAGCTGTTTTTT
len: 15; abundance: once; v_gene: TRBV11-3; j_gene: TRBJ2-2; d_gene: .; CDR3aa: CASRSGGGVEGELFF; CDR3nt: TGTGCCAGCAGATCAGGAGGAGGCGTGGAAGGGGAGCTGTTTTTT
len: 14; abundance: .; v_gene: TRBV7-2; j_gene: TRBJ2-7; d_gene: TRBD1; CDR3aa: CASSLGQGAYEQYF; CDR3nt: TGTGCCAGCAGCCTAGGACAGGGAGCCTACGAGCAGTACTTC
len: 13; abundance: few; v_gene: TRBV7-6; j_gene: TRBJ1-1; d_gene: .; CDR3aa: CASSLARETEAFF; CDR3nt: TGTGCCAGCAGCTTAGCGAGGGAGACTGAAGCTTTCTTT